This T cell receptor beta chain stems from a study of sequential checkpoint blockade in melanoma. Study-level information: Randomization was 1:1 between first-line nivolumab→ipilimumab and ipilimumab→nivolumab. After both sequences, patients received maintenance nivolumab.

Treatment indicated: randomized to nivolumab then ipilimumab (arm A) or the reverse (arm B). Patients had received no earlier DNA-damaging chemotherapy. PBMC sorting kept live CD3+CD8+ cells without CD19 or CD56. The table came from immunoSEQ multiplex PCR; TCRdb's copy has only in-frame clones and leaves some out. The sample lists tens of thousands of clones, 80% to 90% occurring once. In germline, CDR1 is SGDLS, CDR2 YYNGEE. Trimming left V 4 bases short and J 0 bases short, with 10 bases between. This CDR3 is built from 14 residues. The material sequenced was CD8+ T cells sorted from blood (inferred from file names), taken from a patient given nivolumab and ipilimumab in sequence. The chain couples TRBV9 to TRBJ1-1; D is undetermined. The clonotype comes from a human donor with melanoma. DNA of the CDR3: TGTGCCAGCAGCCGAACACACGTGAACACTGAAGCTTTCTTT. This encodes CASSRTHVNTEAFF.